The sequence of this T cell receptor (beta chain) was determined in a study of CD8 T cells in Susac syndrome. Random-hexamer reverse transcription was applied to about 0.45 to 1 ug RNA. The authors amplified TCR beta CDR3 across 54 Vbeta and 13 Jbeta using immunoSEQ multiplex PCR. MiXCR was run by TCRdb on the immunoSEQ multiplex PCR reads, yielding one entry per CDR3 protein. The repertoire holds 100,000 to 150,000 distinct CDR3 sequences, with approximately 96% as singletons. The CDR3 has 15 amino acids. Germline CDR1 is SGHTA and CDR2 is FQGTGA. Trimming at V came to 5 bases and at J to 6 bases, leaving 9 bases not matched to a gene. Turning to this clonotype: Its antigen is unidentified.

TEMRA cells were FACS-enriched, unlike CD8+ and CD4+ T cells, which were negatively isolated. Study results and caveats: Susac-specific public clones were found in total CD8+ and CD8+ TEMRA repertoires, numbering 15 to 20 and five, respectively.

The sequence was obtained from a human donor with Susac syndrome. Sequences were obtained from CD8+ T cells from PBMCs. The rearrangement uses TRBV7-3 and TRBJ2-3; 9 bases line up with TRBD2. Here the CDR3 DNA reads TGTGCCAGCAGCGTCGCGGCGGGGGGGCCGGATACGCAGTATTTT. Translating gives CASSVAAGGPDTQYF.